The following is a TCR beta chain sequence with its context. There is no known antigen for this receptor. Per-base quality was not reported, and no clone a single base away is much larger than it. V is shortened by 0 bases, J by 6 bases, and the region joining them spans 17 bases. Taken from cysteine to phenylalanine, the CDR3 has 16 residues. Just the 48-base CDR3 DNA is kept, in frame starting at base 1. CDR1 and CDR2, per the germline V gene (reference sequence), are SEHNR and FQNEAQ. This sample is drawn from a study of cytomegalovirus exposure and HLA in healthy donors (dated by TCRdb to about 2017). Context from the whole study: According to an earlier analysis of 587 of the donors, some 180 million T cells yielded 117 million unique TCR beta sequences and about 280 Gb of sequence data. The study was designed to test whether signatures of past pathogen exposure could be identified by cataloging public T cell receptors. A later analysis re-examined previously published TCR beta repertoires from roughly 650 donors and added high-resolution HLA genotyping to investigate patterns of TCR occurrence. On average, 235,054 unique TCR beta nucleotide sequences were sequenced per donor among some 430 genotyped donors of the cohort, with approximately 18% of those sequences being non-productive. Typing coverage differed by locus: A, B, C, DRB1 and DQB1 were typed in roughly 620-630 donors, DQA1 in 522, DPA1 in over 600, and DPB1 in 400 to 490. To predict cytomegalovirus infection status, the study brought together high-throughput TCR immunosequencing, statistical association of individual TCRs with disease status, and machine learning. HLA typing covered class I and class II loci at four-digit resolution. Genome-wide SNP genotypes for about 60% of the roughly 700 donors were used in a later genetic analysis, which treated that subset as a discovery cohort. The genetic ancestry cluster associated with self-reported Caucasian donors included 80% to 90% of the roughly 400 genotyped donors. In an earlier analysis of 550 to 700 of the donors, high-throughput TCR beta sequencing was used to judge whether each TCR beta V gene segment behaved as functional or pseudogenic. The later analysis used no new phenotypic data to find candidate immune exposures, relying instead on TCR beta sequences and their occurrence across donors. The study profiled the T cell repertoires of hundreds of subjects by immunosequencing and related them to cytomegalovirus serostatus. All discovery cohort repertoires had been generated on a single sequencing platform. Along with the approximately 620-subject first cohort, a separate validation cohort of 120 different subjects was used. About 300 gigabases of sequencing data and 75 million to 85 million unique TCR sequences made up an early release that covered around 640 HLA-typed donors. Donor age, sex, ethnicity and CMV serostatus were collected together with the repertoire data. Five DR-DQ haplotypes were handled as single units for association and clustering because linkage in the cohort was strong. The investigation overall reported the following: A further reported finding was that TCR beta sequences accurately predicted the HLA-A and HLA-B alleles for most subjects in the first cohort. According to a later genetic analysis, donors in an Asian-associated ancestry cluster had fewer N-insertions in productive TCRs than the roughly 700-donor mean. Some 15 rarely observed V segments, including chromosome 9 orphons, were excluded from the earlier analysis of a few hundred of the donors because counts were too low. A cluster of highly shared sequence variants was judged likely to represent a technical artifact of the sequencing pipeline. When HLA alleles, especially DR and DQ, strongly co-occurred, attributing TCR associations to individual alleles was difficult. In an earlier analysis of around 600 of the donors, most TCR beta V segments appeared in productive rearrangements about 87% or about 30% of the time, broadly matching IMGT annotations. The study gave a list of 150 to 200 TCR beta chains associated with cytomegalovirus. The only immune exposure information available for the cohort was CMV serostatus. Only TCR beta chains were sequenced in this cohort, and the absence of alpha or paired-chain data limited detectable features. In a later analysis, HLA-associated TCR beta chains were found to be more clonally expanded and to have lower generation probabilities than equally common non-associated chains. In a later analysis, several top co-occurrence clusters were reported to appear linked to parvovirus B19, influenza, CMV and Epstein-Barr virus. According to a later analysis, most CMV-associated TCR beta chains appeared to be HLA-restricted, and the HLA associations seemed to be driven largely by CMV exposure. The classifier was reported to diagnose cytomegalovirus status with high specificity and sensitivity in both the original and validation cohorts. Specific HLA alleles were associated with roughly 16,000 TCR beta sequences at a false discovery rate of 0.05 in a later analysis. Linkage disequilibrium might explain the correlated functional status among segregating V segments, but an unknown experimental factor could not be ruled out. Because HLA typing was unavailable for some donors at each locus, only the typed subset was used in association tests. Across donors, most TCR sequences were observed very rarely, whereas some public TCRs were present in many individuals. According to the authors, the approach could potentially be generalized to other disease states and immunological phenotypes. Roughly uniform sequencing depth across donors was assumed in presence/absence analyses, although this assumption may not hold. Some IMGT-functional V segments, including TRBV6-2 and TRBV6-3, could not be told apart with the 87-base-pair reads, so those segments were excluded. V-gene and J-gene trimming of TCR beta chains was associated with a missense DCLRE1C variant in a later genetic analysis, and the association was replicated in an independent cohort. In a later analysis, TCR association rates were found to vary across HLA loci, with the most associated TCRs seen for DRB1 alleles and the fewest for HLA-C alleles. In vitro tests confirmed that a few of the cytomegalovirus-associated TCR beta chains recognize cytomegalovirus antigens.

The cohort was made up of approximately 670 healthy bone marrow donors. Cohort members were all nominally healthy when sampled, although unrecorded immune exposures were likely present. The donor tested CMV seropositive, placing the donor among the 289 seropositive members of the cohort. A peripheral blood sample was collected from each donor, and TCR beta sequencing was performed on peripheral blood mononuclear cells. Genomic DNA was extracted from the blood cell samples with the Qiagen DNeasy Blood Extraction Kit. Library prep was done by the immunoSEQ multiplex PCR assay. The multiplex PCR relied on a mix of 60 forward primers for TCR Vbeta segments and 13 reverse primers for TCR Jbeta segments. The CDR3 region of rearranged TCR beta genes was amplified from genomic DNA with a multiplex PCR assay. The Illumina HiSeq System was used to sequence the amplified TCR beta libraries as 87-base-pair reads. Per the original workflow: A later analysis counted approximately 84 million unique TCR beta chains across the 550 to 800 repertoires, and roughly 9.9 million of these chains were shared by at least two donors. A nearest-neighbor algorithm error-corrected the raw reads and collapsed the reads into unique sequences, merging closely related sequences to remove PCR and sequencing errors. CDR3 sequences were aligned to IMGT reference sequences to assign V, D and J gene segments. Each retained sequence needed at least a six-nucleotide match to both a V gene segment and a J gene segment. Rearrangements were called productive when the CDR3 lacked stop codons and stayed in frame with V and J; all others were non-productive. Following IMGT convention, CDR3 was defined as the stretch from the second conserved V-encoded cysteine up to the conserved J-encoded phenylalanine. Sequences without an unambiguous match to a single V gene segment were excluded from the earlier analysis of approximately 560 of the donors. In an earlier analysis of 587 of the donors, a V segment was called functional when productive rearrangements were above 56.7%, and segregating when the standard deviation between donors exceeded 5%. A statistical classification framework was built for diagnosing cytomegalovirus status from the catalog of TCR beta chain sequences. In a later analysis, TCR nucleotide sequences were compared against IMGT/GENE-DB human TR gene sequences so that V and J genes could be assigned. A later analysis assigned CDR3 sequences and most-parsimonious VDJ recombination scenarios with the TCRdist pipeline. A later analysis defined each TCR beta chain by its CDR3 amino acid sequence plus V-gene family, and excluded reads lacking a unique V-gene family. A later analysis removed 500 to 650 highly shared, low-generation-probability nucleotide sequences to deal with suspected cross-contamination and a sequencing artifact. For each public chain, a later analysis derived a clonal expansion index from normalized ranks of inferred template counts within each repertoire. A later analysis computed generation probabilities with a VDJ recombination model fitted to out-of-frame rearrangements, and checked the results against IGoR. Hypergeometric tests were used in a later analysis to score TCR-TCR, TCR-HLA and TCR-CMV co-occurrence, with a repertoire-size bias correction applied to the TCR pairs. False discovery rates were estimated in a later analysis by permuting HLA or CMV assignments 20 times. A later analysis grouped co-occurring TCRs with DBSCAN, adding TCRdist sequence similarity when clustering within HLA-allele-positive subsets. Repertoires with fewer than 30,000 or more than 120,000 public chains were left out of co-occurrence clustering, as were about five repertoires with anomalous nucleotide sharing. In TCRdb, the immuneACCESS table is reduced to in-frame sequences with V and J assigned. These tables do not hold every clone; where another copy was compared, an unresolved V gene accounts for under half, and the others remain unexplained. The V and J calls and clone size are taken from that table; D and trimming were inferred from the DNA. The sample includes 200,000 or so clones, with 81% observed a single time. The ten largest clones capture approximately 2% of the sample.

The material sequenced was PBMCs. The clonotype originates from a young woman in good health and CMV-seropositive. The V and J segments used are TRBV7-9 and TRBJ1-1, and TRBD1 may be the D gene, going by 5 matching bases. In nucleotide form, the sequence is TGTGCCAGCAGCTTAGCGCCGTTGGACACCAGAGCTGAAGCTTTCTTT. This gives the protein CASSLAPLDTRAEAFF.